A single T cell receptor beta chain is shown here with its context. Its antigen is currently unknown. Time point of the sample: blood 4 weeks post-SBRT, at nephrectomy. Treatment given: 15 Gy SBRT to primary tumor, nephrectomy 4 weeks later. Nephrectomy followed 15 Gy stereotactic body radiation by 4 weeks. Radiation-treated patients gave blood at baseline, week 2 and week 4. This sample was taken from a study of radiation and T cells in renal cell carcinoma. Study results and caveats: In blood, top tumor clones expanded by 2 weeks, shrinking by 4. No pretreatment tumor biopsies were available for baseline clonotypes.

Sequencing was performed with immunoSEQ multiplex PCR; in TCRdb, only in-frame clones are kept and a portion is missing. The data show about 77,000 clones, around four fifths seen once. This TCR derives from a woman aged 55-70 years with renal cell carcinoma. Sequenced here: blood, sampled from a patient whose treatment included radiotherapy and nephrectomy.

This CDR3 reads CASSPRQANTGELFF. In DNA, the CDR3 is TGTGCCAGCAGCCCACGACAGGCGAACACCGGGGAGCTGTTTTTT. The chain uses TRBV11-1 and TRBJ2-2; D perhaps matches TRBD1 (6 bases). CDR1 is SGHAT and CDR2 is FQDESV in the germline V gene (reference sequence). Trimming took 5 bases from V and 0 from J, leaving 10 bases between them. The length of the CDR3 is 15 residues.